This T cell receptor (beta chain) was sequenced during a study of long-term antiretroviral therapy in people with HIV. The ends were cut back, 10 bases at V and 8 bases at J, with 14 bases in the middle. CDR3 size: 11 residues. CDR1 SNHLY and CDR2 FYNNEI come from the germline V gene. A remark on this clone: Its antigen is as yet unknown.

General observations from the study: The data indicate that diversity increased after ART but remained below transplant donor controls.

With survey level as its setting, the immunoSEQ assay was v3.0. Libraries were prepared by immunoSEQ multiplex PCR; TCRdb keeps only in-frame clonotypes and omits some of them. The table has some 25,000 clones, around 83% seen once; the top ten hold around 6%. V usage is TRBV2 and J usage is TRBJ1-2, with a weak D call TRBD1 (6 bases). The clonotype originates from a man between 25 and 39 years old with HIV. The starting material was unsorted PBMCs, obtained 0.7 years before starting antiretroviral therapy. The CDR3 coding sequence is TGTGCCACCGGGACAACTGGGGGCTACACCTTC. Translating it yields CATGTTGGYTF.